This T cell receptor beta chain is drawn from a study of monozygotic twins with inflammatory bowel disease. Concerning this clonotype: The target antigen is unknown.

Whole-study results and caveats: Lower TCRbeta diversity (inverse Simpson) was seen in IBD patients than in healthy co-twins. In the analysis, different T cell subtypes could not be told apart.

TCRdb reanalyzed the 5' RACE reads, giving one entry per CDR3 protein sequence and no DNA. The sample table includes 200,000 to 250,000 distinct CDR3 sequences. CDR1 is SGHRS, CDR2 YFSETQ, per germline. The length of the CDR3 is 18 residues. The clonotype originates from a human donor with ulcerative colitis or Crohn's disease, or a healthy co-twin of an affected twin (not recorded which). Sequenced: blood. V is TRBV5-1 and J is TRBJ2-2; the TCRdb D gene call, TRBD2, has no DNA to confirm it. CDR3 residues: CASSHGRNSGTNTGELFF.